The T cell receptor (beta chain) under discussion was sequenced for a study of blood T cell repertoires in COVID-19. Across the study: There were acute and convalescent COVID-19 samples, and they came from the United States, Italy and Spain. PBMCs, B-cell-depleted T cells, or T cells were the source of the cDNA or gDNA that made up the material.

Patients from Seattle were sampled longitudinally, starting during active infection. As handled by the study authors: How many nucleated cells were present was estimated from reference gene primer amplification. Profiling relied on immunoSEQ multiplex PCR, and the TCRdb table lists in-frame clones only, not all of them. That table furnishes V, J and clone size, whereas the DNA furnished D and trimming. Of a few hundred thousand clones detected, around 90% appear once; the ten largest clones hold around 2.3%. The germline V and J ends were trimmed by 1 base and 0 bases, with 10 bases remaining between them. Germline loops: CDR1 SNHLY, CDR2 FYNNEI. The CDR3 spans 15 residues.

Sequencing used peripheral blood. The chain is built from TRBV2 and TRBJ2-7; TRBD1 might be the D (6 bases). The source is a woman aged 55 to 70 with COVID-19, enrolled during active disease. The CDR3 protein is CASSEVGHSSYEQYF. CDR3 nucleotides: TGTGCCAGCAGTGAAGTGGGACACTCCTCCTACGAGCAGTACTTC.